This passage covers 18 T cell receptor beta chains from one sample sequenced in a study of shared clonotypes between healthy human individuals. The data were produced by immunoSEQ multiplex PCR, yet TCRdb's version contains in-frame clones alone and is incomplete. The table shows about a million clones, with 77% occurring only once. The sequenced material came from memory CD4+ T cells from PBMCs. Subset given: CD45RA-negative fraction. The receptor source for this set is a man aged 18 to 29 in good health. Some clones in this sample may be carry-over from other donors' samples.

This clone showed up just a few times. Other DNA variants within this sample encode the same CDR3. The rearrangement links TRBV5-1 to TRBJ2-2; D might be TRBD1 or TRBD2, each matching 5 bases. The CDR3 runs 16 residues. Germline CDR1 reads SGHRS; CDR2 reads YFSETQ. Trimming cost V 2 bases and J 3 bases, with 14 bases left between them. The CDR3 sequence: CASSFGTSGYTGELFF. The CDR3 DNA sequence: TGCGCCAGCAGCTTCGGGACCAGCGGATACACCGGGGAGCTGTTTTTT.

The rearrangement links TRBV6-6 to TRBJ1-5; D uncertain. This CDR3 has 13 residues. With 7 bases removed from V and 0 bases from J, the gap between germline ends came to 7 bases. Germline V gene lookup returns CDR1 MNHNY and CDR2 SVGAGI (reference sequence). The CDR3 sequence: CASNWYSNQPQHF. CDR3 coding DNA: TGTGCCAGCAATTGGTATAGCAATCAGCCCCAGCATTTT.

This clone showed up just once. The CDR3 coding sequence is TGTGCCAGCAGCTTATCCTCACTGTTCACAGATACGCAGTATTTT. This gives the protein CASSLSSLFTDTQYF. The chain has TRBV7-3 and TRBJ2-3; D is unclear. The length of the CDR3 is 15 residues. Trimming cost V 2 bases and J 2 bases, with 11 bases left between them. Germline-derived CDR1 and CDR2 are SGHTA and FQGTGA.

This chain joins TRBV5-5 and TRBJ1-2; the D is unclear. The germline V gene has CDR1 SGHKS and CDR2 YYEKEE (reference sequence). The CDR3 length is 16 residues. The V and J ends lost 0 bases and 4 bases respectively, with 16 bases between them. CDR3 in amino acids: CASSLAPGRPRYGYTF. The DNA of the CDR3 is TGTGCCAGCAGCTTGGCTCCCGGGAGACCCCGCTATGGCTACACCTTC. The full variable domain, its missing parts supplied by reference TRBV5-5 and TRBJ1-2, is DAGVTQSPTHLIKTRGQQVTLRCSPISGHKSVSWYQQVLGQGPQFIFQYYEKEERGRGNFPDRFSARQFPNYSSELNVNALLLGDSALYLCASSLAPGRPRYGYTFGSGTRLTVV.

The chain recombines TRBV15 with TRBJ1-2; unclear D gene. This CDR3 comprises 13 residues. V was cut by 5 bases and J by 1 base, with 8 bases left in between. Germline values: CDR1 LNHNV, CDR2 YYDKDF (reference sequence). CDR3 in amino acids: CATSPGNNYGYTF. As DNA, the CDR3 is TGTGCCACCAGCCCCGGGAATAACTATGGCTACACCTTC.

V gene TRBV4-1 combines with J gene TRBJ1-3, with D unresolved. There are 16 residues in the CDR3. Deletions cut 0 bases from V and 0 bases from J, with 9 bases between. Germline V gene sequence: CDR1 MGHRA, CDR2 YSYEKL. For the CDR3, the DNA is TGCGCCAGCAGCCAAGAGCCAGGAGTCTCTGGAAACACCATATATTTT. Translated, it gives CASSQEPGVSGNTIYF.

This clone appeared a single time. This chain connects TRBV6-6 to TRBJ2-7, with 12 bases fitting TRBD2. The CDR3 runs to 15 residues. V dropped 6 bases and J dropped 7; count of bases not matched to a gene: 10. Per germline, CDR1 MNHNY and CDR2 SVGAGI (reference sequence). CDR3 loop: CASRTPSGRGGEQYF. CDR3 nucleotide sequence: TGTGCCAGCAGAACGCCTAGCGGGAGGGGGGGAGAGCAGTACTTC.

The J gene is TRBJ1-5, the V gene TRBV28, with D unresolved. The ends were cut back, 7 bases at V and 1 base at J, with 17 bases in the middle. CDR1 and CDR2 from the germline V gene are MDHEN and SYDVKM. The CDR3 totals 16 residues. CDR3 protein: CASTEHPPVSNQPQHF. The CDR3 bases are TGTGCCAGCACCGAACACCCCCCGGTGAGCAATCAGCCCCAGCATTTT.

V gene TRBV30 combines with J gene TRBJ2-5; TRBD2 matches 11 bases. The length of the CDR3 is 16 residues. Germline assignment: CDR1 GTSNPN and CDR2 SVGIG (reference sequence). The junction had 11 bases not matched to a gene; V was cut back by 4 bases and J by 4 bases. CDR3 residues: CAWTTQLAGVGETQYF. CDR3 nucleotides: TGTGCCTGGACAACCCAACTAGCGGGAGTGGGAGAGACCCAGTACTTC.

This sequence joins TRBV7-2 and TRBJ2-4, with D perhaps TRBD2 (7 bases). Germline assignment: CDR1 SGHTA and CDR2 FQGNSA. The ends were cut back, 8 bases at V and 9 bases at J, with 20 bases in the middle. This CDR3 has 14 residues. For the CDR3, the DNA is TGTGCCAGCCGCCCGGGGGGCGGTGAAAGCATTCAGTACTTC. This gives the protein CASRPGGGESIQYF.

This clone was picked up a small number of times. The identical CDR3 is also encoded by other nucleotide sequences in the sample. This chain links TRBV28 with TRBJ1-2, with D unresolved. In germline, CDR1 is MDHEN, CDR2 SYDVKM. CDR3 length equals 12 residues. Trimming removed 2 bases from V and 5 bases from J, with 6 bases in between. This CDR3 reads CASSLNGYGYTF. The CDR3 DNA sequence: TGTGCCAGCAGTTTAAACGGATATGGCTACACCTTC.

A note on this clone: Other DNA variants within this sample encode the same CDR3. The genes are TRBV10-3 and TRBJ2-7; D call uncertain. CDR1 and CDR2 from the germline V gene are ENHRY and SYGVKD. The CDR3 runs to 12 residues. Deletions cut 0 bases from V and 4 bases from J, with 4 bases between. The CDR3 loop reads CAISESAYEQYF. In DNA, the CDR3 is TGTGCCATCAGTGAGTCAGCTTACGAGCAGTACTTC.

This sequence joins TRBV27 and TRBJ2-7; no firm D call. V lost 3 bases, J lost 7 bases, and 10 bases lay in between. There are 12 residues in the CDR3. Germline V CDR1 and CDR2: MNHEY, SMNVEV (reference sequence). CDR3 region: CASSFLLGEQYF. In DNA form, the CDR3 reads TGTGCCAGCAGTTTCCTGCTAGGGGAGCAGTACTTC.

The chain is built from TRBV7-3 and TRBJ2-1, with 7 bases lining up with TRBD2. J gave up 3 bases and V 4 bases, and 6 bases lay outside the gene matches. This CDR3 has 15 amino acids. The germline gives CDR1 SGHTA, CDR2 FQGTGA. The CDR3 loop is CASSSTSDSYNEQFF. CDR3 nucleotide sequence: TGTGCCAGCAGCTCAACTAGCGATAGCTACAATGAGCAGTTCTTC. Drawing the rest from reference TRBV7-3 and TRBJ2-1, the complete variable domain is GAGVSQTPSNKVTEKGKYVELRCDPISGHTALYWYRQSLGQGPEFLIYFQGTGAADDSGLPNDRFFAVRPEGSVSTLKIQRTERGDSAVYLCASSSTSDSYNEQFFGPGTRLTVL.

As regards this clone: Other DNA sequences from this sample encode an identical CDR3 as well. The gene calls are TRBV28 and TRBJ2-6; no firm D call. The V gene's germline CDR1 is MDHEN and CDR2 SYDVKM. V was pared by 8 bases and J by 1 base, with 3 bases between. The CDR3 covers 12 residues. The CDR3 is CASGSGANVLTF. In DNA, the CDR3 is TGTGCCAGCGGGTCTGGGGCCAACGTCCTGACTTTC.

Only a few counts were recorded for this clone. Other DNA sequences in this sample translate to the same CDR3. The V call is TRBV11-2, the J call TRBJ1-5; TRBD1 might be the D (5 bases). The ends were cut back, 1 base at V and 5 bases at J, with 6 bases in the middle. Germline lookup yields CDR1 SGHAT and CDR2 FQNNGV. The CDR3 runs 13 residues. CDR3 nucleotides: TGTGCCAGCAGCTTAGTAGGGGATCAGCCCCAGCATTTT. This translates into CASSLVGDQPQHF.

In this sample, this clone turned up many times. The chain has TRBV19 and TRBJ2-6; perhaps TRBD1 as D (6 bases). V was trimmed by 7 bases and J by 2 bases, leaving 15 bases between them. The CDR3 has 16 residues. Germline CDR1 reads LNHDA; CDR2 reads SQIVND (reference sequence). The CDR3 is CASTFHRDTGANVLTF. CDR3 sequence (DNA): TGTGCCAGTACCTTCCACAGGGATACTGGGGCCAACGTCCTGACTTTC.

V usage is TRBV4-2 and J usage is TRBJ2-6, with D unresolved. CDR3 length: 17 amino acids. The V gene lost 4 bases and the J gene lost 0 bases, with 13 bases spanning the gap. Looked up from germline, CDR1 is LGHNA and CDR2 is YNFKEQ. The DNA of the CDR3 is TGTGCCAGCAGCCCGGTGGGCAACCCCTCTGGGGCCAACGTCCTGACTTTC. Residues: CASSPVGNPSGANVLTF.